This T cell receptor beta chain was identified in a study of cytomegalovirus exposure and HLA in healthy donors (dated by TCRdb to 2015 to 2018). Context from the whole study: According to an earlier analysis of a few hundred of the donors, 150 million to 200 million T cells yielded roughly 100 million unique TCR beta sequences and 250 to 350 Gb of sequence data. Roughly 300 gigabases of sequencing data and some 85 million unique TCR sequences were included in an early release covering about 700 HLA-typed donors. Among the approximately 420 genotyped donors, approximately 77% belonged to the genetic ancestry cluster associated with self-reported Caucasian donors. The study aimed to test whether signatures of past pathogen exposure could be identified by cataloging public T cell receptors. The T cell repertoires of 670 or so subjects were profiled by immunosequencing and related to cytomegalovirus serostatus. Along with the roughly 670-subject first cohort, a separate validation cohort of over 90 different subjects was used. To predict cytomegalovirus infection status, the study combined high-throughput TCR immunosequencing, statistical association of individual TCRs with disease status, and machine learning. A later analysis re-analyzed previously published TCR beta repertoires from 650 to 800 donors and added high-resolution HLA genotyping to study TCR occurrence patterns. Rather than drawing on any new phenotypic data, the later analysis identified candidate immune exposures from TCR beta sequences and the way those sequences occurred across donors. In an earlier analysis of 587 of the donors, high-throughput TCR beta sequencing was used to judge whether each TCR beta V gene segment behaved as functional or pseudogenic. Donor age, sex, ethnicity and CMV serostatus were compiled alongside the repertoire data. A later genetic analysis used genome-wide SNP genotypes for about three fifths of the roughly 700 donors, treating that subset as a discovery cohort. Every discovery cohort repertoire had been produced on one sequencing platform. Both class I and class II loci were covered by HLA typing, at four-digit resolution. The number of typed donors differed by locus: roughly 620-630 for A, B, C, DRB1 and DQB1; 500 to 550 for DQA1; 606 for DPA1; and some 470 for DPB1. Because of strong linkage in the cohort, roughly five DR-DQ haplotypes were treated as single units for association and clustering. On average, roughly 250,000 unique TCR beta nucleotide sequences were sequenced per donor among a few hundred genotyped donors of the cohort, with roughly a sixth of those sequences being non-productive.

Regarding this clone: No antigen is known for it. No much larger clonotype is one base removed from it; base qualities were not supplied.

Library preparation was by the immunoSEQ multiplex PCR assay. A mixture of 60 forward primers for TCR Vbeta segments and 13 reverse primers for TCR Jbeta segments was used in the multiplex PCR. Amplification of the CDR3 region of rearranged TCR beta genes was performed with a multiplex PCR assay on genomic DNA. The amplified TCR beta libraries were sequenced on the Illumina HiSeq System as 87-base-pair reads. Processing in the source paper ran as follows. Across the 500 to 700 repertoires, a later analysis counted some 81 million unique TCR beta chains, some 11 million of which were shared by at least two donors. Raw reads were error-corrected and collapsed into unique sequences with a nearest-neighbor algorithm that merged closely related sequences to remove PCR and sequencing errors. Alignment of CDR3 sequences to IMGT reference sequences was used to assign V, D and J gene segments. Each retained sequence needed at least a six-nucleotide match to both a V gene segment and a J gene segment. Rearrangements were classified as productive when the CDR3 lacked stop codons and remained in frame with V and J, and all other rearrangements were classified as non-productive. CDR3 was defined according to IMGT convention as the region running from the second conserved V-encoded cysteine to the conserved J-encoded phenylalanine. Sequences without an unambiguous match to a single V gene segment were excluded from the earlier analysis of almost 600 of the donors. In an earlier analysis of 587 of the donors, a V segment was called functional when productive rearrangements were above 56.7%, and segregating when the standard deviation between donors exceeded 5%. A statistical classification framework was built for diagnosing cytomegalovirus status from the catalog of TCR beta chain sequences. In a later analysis, V and J genes were assigned by comparing TCR nucleotide sequences against IMGT/GENE-DB human TR gene sequences. In a later analysis, CDR3 sequences and most-parsimonious VDJ recombination scenarios were assigned using the TCRdist pipeline. In a later analysis, each TCR beta chain was defined by its CDR3 amino acid sequence together with its V-gene family, and reads lacking a unique V-gene family were excluded. To address suspected cross-contamination and a sequencing artifact, a later analysis removed around 600 highly shared, low-generation-probability nucleotide sequences. A later analysis calculated a clonal expansion index for each public chain from normalized within-repertoire ranks of inferred template counts. In a later analysis, generation probabilities were computed with a VDJ recombination model fitted to out-of-frame rearrangements, and the resulting probabilities were checked against IGoR. In a later analysis, hypergeometric tests were used to score TCR-TCR, TCR-HLA and TCR-CMV co-occurrence, with a repertoire-size bias correction applied to TCR pairs. A later analysis estimated false discovery rates by permuting HLA or CMV assignments 20 times. In a later analysis, co-occurring TCRs were grouped using DBSCAN, with TCRdist sequence similarity added in when clustering inside HLA-allele-positive subsets. Co-occurrence clustering excluded repertoires with fewer than 30,000 or more than 120,000 public chains, plus five with anomalous nucleotide sharing. TCRdb stores this immuneACCESS table with in-frame sequences only. Part of the clones is absent; in the studies checked, under half of the shortfall reflects unresolved V genes, and no reason is known for the rest. From that table come the V and J calls and clone size; the DNA was used to work out D and trimming. This sample lists about 80,000 clones; less than 85% were detected once. The ten largest clonotypes hold 10% to 15% of the sample.

Results and caveats for the whole study, not just this receptor: A later genetic analysis reported fewer N-insertions in productive TCRs among donors in an Asian-associated ancestry cluster than the roughly 690-donor mean. In a later analysis, HLA-associated TCR beta chains showed more clonal expansion and lower generation probabilities than non-associated chains that were equally common. A few of the identified cytomegalovirus-associated TCR beta chains were confirmed in vitro to be specific for cytomegalovirus antigens. Across donors, most TCR sequences were observed very rarely, whereas some public TCRs were present in many individuals. Some IMGT-functional V segments, including TRBV6-2 and TRBV6-3, could not be told apart with the 87-base-pair reads, so those segments were excluded. Presence/absence analyses assumed roughly uniform sequencing depth across donors, an assumption that may not hold. A later analysis reported that several top co-occurrence clusters appeared linked to parvovirus B19, influenza, CMV and Epstein-Barr virus. An earlier analysis of around 540 of the donors showed that most TCR beta V segments appeared in productive rearrangements either about 87% or about 30% of the time, which broadly matched IMGT annotations. Immune exposure information for the cohort was limited to CMV serostatus. Because counts were too low, seventeen rarely observed V segments, including chromosome 9 orphons, were left out of the earlier analysis of over 550 of the donors. A later genetic analysis associated a missense DCLRE1C variant with V-gene and J-gene trimming of TCR beta chains, and an independent cohort replicated the association. Most CMV-associated TCR beta chains appeared to be HLA-restricted in a later analysis, and the HLA associations seemed to be driven largely by CMV exposure. The authors suggested that the approach could potentially be extended to other disease states and immunological phenotypes. Correlated functional status among segregating V segments might reflect linkage disequilibrium, but an unknown experimental factor could not be ruled out. A further reported finding was that TCR beta sequences accurately predicted the HLA-A and HLA-B alleles for most subjects in the first cohort. In this cohort, only TCR beta chains were sequenced, and detectable features were limited by the absence of alpha or paired-chain data. The study listed 164 TCR beta chains as associated with cytomegalovirus. A later analysis associated 16,951 TCR beta sequences with specific HLA alleles at a false discovery rate of 0.05. A cluster of highly shared sequence variants was judged likely to be a technical artifact of the sequencing pipeline. Because HLA typing was missing for some donors at each locus, association tests included only the typed subset. Assigning TCR associations to individual alleles was difficult when HLA alleles, especially DR and DQ, strongly co-occurred. In a later analysis, TCR association rates were found to vary across HLA loci, with the most associated TCRs seen for DRB1 alleles and the fewest for HLA-C alleles. The classifier was reported to diagnose cytomegalovirus status with high specificity and sensitivity in both the original and validation cohorts.

CDR1 and CDR2 are read off the germline V gene as SGHDT and YYEEEE. The CDR3 starts with the cysteine, ends with the phenylalanine, and has 14 residues. Only the CDR3 DNA stays, 42 bases, in frame from base 1. V is cut by 3 bases and J by 8 bases, and the space between the germline ends is 14 bases. The cohort was made up of around 720 healthy bone marrow donors. At the time of sampling, every cohort member was nominally healthy, though immune exposures that went unrecorded were likely present. Of the approximately 700 cohort members, about 280 had positive CMV serostatus and about 360 had negative CMV serostatus, and CMV serostatus was not recorded for the donor. Every donor gave a peripheral blood sample, and the peripheral blood mononuclear cells from that sample were used for TCR beta sequencing. The Qiagen DNeasy Blood Extraction Kit was used to extract genomic DNA from the blood cell samples.

The chain was built from TRBV5-6 and TRBJ1-4; the D gene is perhaps TRBD1, on 5 matching bases. The source material was PBMCs. The TCR originated in a human donor in good health. The CDR3 reads as follows: CASSSFWGGEKLFF. The DNA sequence is as follows: TGTGCCAGCAGCTCCTTTTGGGGGGGGGAAAAACTGTTTTTT.